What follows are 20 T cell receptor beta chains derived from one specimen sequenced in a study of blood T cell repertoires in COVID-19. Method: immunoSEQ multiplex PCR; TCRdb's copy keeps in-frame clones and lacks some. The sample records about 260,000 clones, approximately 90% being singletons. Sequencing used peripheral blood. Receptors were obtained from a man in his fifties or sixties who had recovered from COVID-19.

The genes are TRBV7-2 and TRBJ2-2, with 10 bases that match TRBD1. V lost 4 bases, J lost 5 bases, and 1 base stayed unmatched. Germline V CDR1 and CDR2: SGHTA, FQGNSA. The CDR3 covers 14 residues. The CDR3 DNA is TGTGCCAGCAGCTCGGGACAGGGGACCGGGGAGCTGTTTTTT. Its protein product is CASSSGQGTGELFF.

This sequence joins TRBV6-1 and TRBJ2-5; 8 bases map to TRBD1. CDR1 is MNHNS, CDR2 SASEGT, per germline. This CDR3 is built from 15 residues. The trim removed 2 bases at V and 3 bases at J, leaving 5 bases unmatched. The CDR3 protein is CASSEIGTGKETQYF. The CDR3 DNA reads TGTGCCAGCAGTGAAATTGGGACAGGAAAAGAGACCCAGTACTTC.

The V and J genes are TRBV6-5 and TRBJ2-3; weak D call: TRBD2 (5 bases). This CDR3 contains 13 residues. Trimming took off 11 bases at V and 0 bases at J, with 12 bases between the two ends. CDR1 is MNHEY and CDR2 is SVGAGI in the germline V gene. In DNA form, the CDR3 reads TGTGCCTCCCGGGATTCTAGCACAGATACGCAGTATTTT. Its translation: CASRDSSTDTQYF.

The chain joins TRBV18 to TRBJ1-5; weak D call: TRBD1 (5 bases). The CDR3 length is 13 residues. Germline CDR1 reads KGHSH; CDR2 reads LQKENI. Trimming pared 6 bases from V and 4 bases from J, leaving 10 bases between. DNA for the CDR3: TGTGCCAGCTCTCGACAGACAAATCAGCCCCAGCATTTT. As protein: CASSRQTNQPQHF.

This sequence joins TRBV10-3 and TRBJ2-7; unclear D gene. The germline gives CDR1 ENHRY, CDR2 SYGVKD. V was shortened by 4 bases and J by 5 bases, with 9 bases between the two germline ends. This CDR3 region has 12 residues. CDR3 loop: CAISGSKNEQYF. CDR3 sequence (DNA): TGTGCCATCAGTGGCAGTAAGAACGAGCAGTACTTC.

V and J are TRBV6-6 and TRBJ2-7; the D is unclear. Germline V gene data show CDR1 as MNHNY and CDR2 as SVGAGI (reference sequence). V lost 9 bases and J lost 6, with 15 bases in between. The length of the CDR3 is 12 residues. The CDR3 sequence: CASRSDRSEQYF. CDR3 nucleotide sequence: TGTGCCAGTCGTTCCGATCGGAGCGAGCAGTACTTC.

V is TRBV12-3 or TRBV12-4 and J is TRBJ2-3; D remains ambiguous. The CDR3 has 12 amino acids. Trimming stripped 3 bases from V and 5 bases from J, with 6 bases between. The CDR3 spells CASSLERDTQYF. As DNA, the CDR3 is TGTGCCAGCAGTTTGGAGAGAGATACGCAGTATTTT.

The CDR3 is CASSVVPGQSRSEQFF. Here the CDR3 DNA reads TGTGCCAGCAGCGTAGTCCCCGGACAGTCGAGAAGTGAGCAGTTCTTC. The chain has TRBV9 and TRBJ2-1; a possible D gene is TRBD1 (6 bases). V was cut by 0 bases and J by 9 bases, with 19 bases left in between. Germline CDR1 reads SGDLS; CDR2 reads YYNGEE. This CDR3 region has 16 residues.

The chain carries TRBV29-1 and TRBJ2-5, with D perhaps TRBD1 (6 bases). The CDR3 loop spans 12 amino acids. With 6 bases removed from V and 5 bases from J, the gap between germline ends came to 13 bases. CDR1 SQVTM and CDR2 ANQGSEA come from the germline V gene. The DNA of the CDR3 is TGCAGCGTGGGAGAGGGGGTGGAGACCCAGTACTTC. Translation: CSVGEGVETQYF.

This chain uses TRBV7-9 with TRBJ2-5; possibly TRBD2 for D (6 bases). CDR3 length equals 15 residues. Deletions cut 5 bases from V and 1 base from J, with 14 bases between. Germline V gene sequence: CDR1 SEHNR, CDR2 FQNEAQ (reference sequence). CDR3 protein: CASSHPLRGQETQYF. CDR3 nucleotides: TGTGCCAGCAGCCACCCGTTGCGGGGCCAAGAGACCCAGTACTTC.

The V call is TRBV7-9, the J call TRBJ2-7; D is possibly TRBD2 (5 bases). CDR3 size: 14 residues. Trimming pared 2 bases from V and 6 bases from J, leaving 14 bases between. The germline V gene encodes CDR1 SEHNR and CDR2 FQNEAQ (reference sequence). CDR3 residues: CASSLPPRSGEQYF. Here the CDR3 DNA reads TGTGCCAGCAGCTTACCCCCAAGAAGCGGCGAGCAGTACTTC.

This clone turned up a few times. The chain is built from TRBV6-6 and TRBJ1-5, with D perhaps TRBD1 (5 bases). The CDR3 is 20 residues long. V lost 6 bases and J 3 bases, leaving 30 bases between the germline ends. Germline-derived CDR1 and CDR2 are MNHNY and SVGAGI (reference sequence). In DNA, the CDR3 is TGTGCCAGCAGCGGAGGGGTCGGGAGAGGGCGAGGAATTTTCAATCAGCCCCAGCATTTT. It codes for CASSGGVGRGRGIFNQPQHF.

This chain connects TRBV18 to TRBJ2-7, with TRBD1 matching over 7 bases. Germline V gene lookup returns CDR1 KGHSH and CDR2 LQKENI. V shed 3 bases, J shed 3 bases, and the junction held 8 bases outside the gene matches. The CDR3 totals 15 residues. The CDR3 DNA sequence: TGTGCCAGCTCACCCCGGACCGGGACAGACTACGAGCAGTACTTC. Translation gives CASSPRTGTDYEQYF.

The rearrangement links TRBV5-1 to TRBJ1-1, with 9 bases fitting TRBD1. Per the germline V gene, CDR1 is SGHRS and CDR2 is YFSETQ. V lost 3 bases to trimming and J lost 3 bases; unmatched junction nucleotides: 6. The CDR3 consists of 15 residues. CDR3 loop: CASSSTGTGYTEAFF. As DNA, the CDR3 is TGCGCCAGCAGCTCAACCGGGACAGGGTACACTGAAGCTTTCTTT.

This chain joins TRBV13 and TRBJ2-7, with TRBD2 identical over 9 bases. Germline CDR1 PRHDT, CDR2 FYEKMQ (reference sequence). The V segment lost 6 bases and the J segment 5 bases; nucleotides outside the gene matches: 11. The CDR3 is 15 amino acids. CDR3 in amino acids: CASSWGSGGGNEQYF. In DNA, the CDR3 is TGTGCCAGCAGTTGGGGTAGCGGGGGCGGGAACGAGCAGTACTTC.

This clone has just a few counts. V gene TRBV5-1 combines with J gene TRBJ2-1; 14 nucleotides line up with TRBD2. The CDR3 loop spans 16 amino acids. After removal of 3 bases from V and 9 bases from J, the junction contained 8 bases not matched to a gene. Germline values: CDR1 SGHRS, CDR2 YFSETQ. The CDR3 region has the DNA TGCGCCAGCAGCTCCGGGACTAGCGGGGGCCTTCGTGAGCAGTTCTTC. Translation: CASSSGTSGGLREQFF.

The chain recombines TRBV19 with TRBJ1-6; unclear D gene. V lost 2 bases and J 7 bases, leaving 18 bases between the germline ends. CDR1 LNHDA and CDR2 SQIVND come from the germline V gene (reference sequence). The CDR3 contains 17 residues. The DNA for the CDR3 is TGTGCCAGTAGTATAAGGTACCGGGGATCATTCAATTCACCCCTCCACTTT. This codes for CASSIRYRGSFNSPLHF.

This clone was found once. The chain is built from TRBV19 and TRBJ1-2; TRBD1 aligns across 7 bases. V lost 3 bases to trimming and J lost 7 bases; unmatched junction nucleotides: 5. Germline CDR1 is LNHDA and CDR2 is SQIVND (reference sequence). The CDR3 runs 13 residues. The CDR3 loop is CASSIAGTVGYTF. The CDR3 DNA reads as TGTGCCAGTAGTATTGCAGGGACAGTTGGCTACACCTTC.

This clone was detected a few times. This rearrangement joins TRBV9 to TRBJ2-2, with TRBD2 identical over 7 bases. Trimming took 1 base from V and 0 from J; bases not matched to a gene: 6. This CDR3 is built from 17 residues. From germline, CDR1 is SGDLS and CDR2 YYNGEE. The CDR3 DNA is TGTGCCAGCAGCGTAAGCCTAGCGGACCCGAACACCGGGGAGCTGTTTTTT. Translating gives CASSVSLADPNTGELFF. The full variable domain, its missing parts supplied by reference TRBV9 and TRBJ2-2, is DSGVTQTPKHLITATGQRVTLRCSPRSGDLSVYWYQQSLDQGLQFLIQYYNGEERAKGNILERFSAQQFPDLHSELNLSSLELGDSALYFCASSVSLADPNTGELFFGEGSRLTVL.

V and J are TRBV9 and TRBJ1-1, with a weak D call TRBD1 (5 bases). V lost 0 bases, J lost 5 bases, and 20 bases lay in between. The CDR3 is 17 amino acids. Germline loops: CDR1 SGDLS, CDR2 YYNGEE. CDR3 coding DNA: TGTGCCAGCAGCGTAGGCATCCAGGGTAAGGGGATTACTGAAGCTTTCTTT. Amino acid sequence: CASSVGIQGKGITEAFF.